Only a few counts were recorded for the clone carrying this T cell receptor beta chain. The target antigen is unknown. This sample is part of a study of T-cell reconstitution after alpha-beta-depleted transplantation in children. Unique molecular identifiers were incorporated when the TCRbeta library was constructed. TCRdb recomputed calls from the PCR reads with MiXCR, one row per CDR3 protein. Counted here are fewer than 550,000 distinct CDR3 sequences, over 9.5% occurring once; the ten biggest clones make up 14%. Germline V lookup: CDR1 ENHRY, CDR2 SYGVKD. J was trimmed by 0 bases and V by 8 bases; bases with no gene match: 15. The CDR3 loop spans 18 amino acids. Study outcomes and limitations: Expanded graft clones numbering several hundred reportedly gave rise to alpha-beta T cells about two months after transplant. Some patients' high day-60 TCRbeta diversity was traced to surviving recipient T cells and thymic progenitors.

The chain is built from TRBV10-3 and TRBJ2-2, with TRBD2 matching 7 bases. This sequence originates from a female patient aged 2 to 10 who had a stem cell transplant for aplastic anemia, so the T cells may come from the graft donor. The specimen comprised PBMCs, mostly from graft donor cells, sampled 180 days after TCRalphabeta/CD19-depleted stem cell transplant. The CDR3 bases are TGTGCCATCTCAGTCCCCCCGGGACTACGATCGAACACCGGGGAGCTGTTTTTT. Amino acid sequence: CAISVPPGLRSNTGELFF.